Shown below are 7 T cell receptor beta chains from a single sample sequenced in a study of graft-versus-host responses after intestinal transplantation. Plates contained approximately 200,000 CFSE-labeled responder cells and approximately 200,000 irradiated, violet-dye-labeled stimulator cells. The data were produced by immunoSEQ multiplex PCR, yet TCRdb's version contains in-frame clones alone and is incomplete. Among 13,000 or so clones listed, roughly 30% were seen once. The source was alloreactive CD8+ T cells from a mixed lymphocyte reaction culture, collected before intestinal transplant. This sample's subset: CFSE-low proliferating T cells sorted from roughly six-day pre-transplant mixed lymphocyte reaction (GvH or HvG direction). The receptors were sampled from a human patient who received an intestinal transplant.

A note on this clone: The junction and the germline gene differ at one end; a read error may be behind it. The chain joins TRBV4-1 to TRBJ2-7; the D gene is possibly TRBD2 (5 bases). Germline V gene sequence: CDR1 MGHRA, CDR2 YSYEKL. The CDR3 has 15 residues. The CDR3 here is CASSPDEGSSYEQYF. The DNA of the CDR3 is TGTGCCAGCAGTCCCGACGAAGGGAGCTCCTACGAGCAGTACTTC.

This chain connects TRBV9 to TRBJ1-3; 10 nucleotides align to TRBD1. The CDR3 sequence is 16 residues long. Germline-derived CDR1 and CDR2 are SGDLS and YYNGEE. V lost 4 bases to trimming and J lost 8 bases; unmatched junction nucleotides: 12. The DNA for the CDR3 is TGTGCCAGCAGCCTCAATCCGGGACAGGGGCCGGACACCATATATTTT. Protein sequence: CASSLNPGQGPDTIYF.

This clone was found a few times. The CDR3 sequence: CASSLGAGAGKTQYF. The CDR3, as DNA: TGTGCCAGCAGCTTGGGAGCGGGAGCAGGAAAGACCCAGTACTTC. The chain combines TRBV4-2 with TRBJ2-5; 8 bases agree with TRBD2. This CDR3 contains 15 residues. CDR1 is LGHNA and CDR2 is YNFKEQ in the germline V gene. V was clipped by 5 bases and J by 6 bases; unmatched bases: 11.

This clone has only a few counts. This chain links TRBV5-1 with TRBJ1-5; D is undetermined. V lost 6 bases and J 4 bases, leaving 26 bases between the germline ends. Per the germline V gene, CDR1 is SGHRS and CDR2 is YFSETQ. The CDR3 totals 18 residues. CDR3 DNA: TGCGCCAGCATATCCCCCGCGGGTGGGATAGGCCCGAATCAGCCCCAGCATTTT. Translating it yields CASISPAGGIGPNQPQHF.

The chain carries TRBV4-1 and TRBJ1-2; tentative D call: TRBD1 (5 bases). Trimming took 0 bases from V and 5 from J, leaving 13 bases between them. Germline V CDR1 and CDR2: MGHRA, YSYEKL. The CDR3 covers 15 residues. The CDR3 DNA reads TGCGCCAGCAGCCAAGAGGCCATGGGGACTTATGGCTACACCTTC. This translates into CASSQEAMGTYGYTF.

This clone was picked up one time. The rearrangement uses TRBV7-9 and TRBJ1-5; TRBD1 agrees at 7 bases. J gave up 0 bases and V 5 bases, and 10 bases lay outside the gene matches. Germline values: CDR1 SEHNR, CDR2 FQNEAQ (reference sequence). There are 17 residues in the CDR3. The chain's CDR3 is CASSISWDRLSNQPQHF. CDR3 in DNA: TGTGCCAGCAGCATTTCATGGGACAGACTTAGCAATCAGCCCCAGCATTTT.

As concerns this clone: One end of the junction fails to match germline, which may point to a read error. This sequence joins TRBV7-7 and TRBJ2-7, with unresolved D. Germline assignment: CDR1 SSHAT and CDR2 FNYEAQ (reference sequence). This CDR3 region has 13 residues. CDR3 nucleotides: TGTGCTAGCAGCCAAGGCAAGCTCTACGAGCAGTACTTC. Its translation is CASSQGKLYEQYF.